A selection of T cell receptor beta chains follows, all from one sample in a study of OX40 agonist ivuxolimab in advanced cancers. Here immunoSEQ multiplex PCR was the method, and the copy in TCRdb shows in-frame clones only, minus some. Of about 100,000 clones in the sample, 95% to 97% are singletons; the top ten hold around 2%. The sequenced sample was CD4+ or CD8+ T cells sorted from blood, obtained in a trial of the OX40 agonist ivuxolimab. The receptor set was obtained from an adult with an advanced solid tumor such as melanoma, head and neck, liver or kidney cancer. CDR3s include the opening cysteine and the closing phenylalanine or tryptophan. Each record gives: clone size, D gene, J gene, V gene, CDR3 DNA, CDR3 protein. A D gene is named only where the DNA matches it firmly. Clone size is not always given. Where it is, it says once, few, many or a class for expanded clones.

clone_size: NA
d_call: NA
j_call: TRBJ1-5
v_call: TRBV6-1
cdr3_nt: TGTGCCAGCAGTGTGGGTTATAGCAATCAGCCCCAGCATTTT
cdr3_aa: CASSVGYSNQPQHF

clone_size: NA
d_call: NA
j_call: TRBJ2-7
v_call: TRBV9
cdr3_nt: TGTGCCAGCAGCGTAGGTCAAGGGGTCGAGCAGTACTTC
cdr3_aa: CASSVGQGVEQYF

clone_size: NA
d_call: NA
j_call: TRBJ2-2
v_call: TRBV28
cdr3_nt: TGTGCCAGCAGTTCGGACTACCAGGAGGGCGGGGAGCTGTTTTTT
cdr3_aa: CASSSDYQEGGELFF

clone_size: NA
d_call: NA
j_call: TRBJ2-6
v_call: TRBV28
cdr3_nt: TGTGCCAGCAACCTAGGGGCTGGGGCCAACGTCCTGACTTTC
cdr3_aa: CASNLGAGANVLTF

clone_size: NA
d_call: NA
j_call: TRBJ2-7
v_call: TRBV5-8
cdr3_nt: TGTGCCAGCAGCTTGAACCTCCGGGACCAACCGGGGTACTTC
cdr3_aa: CASSLNLRDQPGYF

clone_size: NA
d_call: NA
j_call: TRBJ2-2
v_call: TRBV4-2
cdr3_nt: TGTGCCAGCAGCCAAGATCGAACAGCAGCCAACACCGGGGAGCTGTTTTTT
cdr3_aa: CASSQDRTAANTGELFF

clone_size: NA
d_call: NA
j_call: TRBJ2-5
v_call: TRBV27
cdr3_nt: TGTGCCAGCAAAGTGGGGGCTGTTGTAGAGACCCAGTACTTC
cdr3_aa: CASKVGAVVETQYF

clone_size: NA
d_call: NA
j_call: TRBJ2-7
v_call: TRBV19
cdr3_nt: TGTGCCAGTAGTATCTCGGTCGGGGCGGGCGAGCAGTACTTC
cdr3_aa: CASSISVGAGEQYF

clone_size: NA
d_call: NA
j_call: TRBJ2-1
v_call: TRBV6-1
cdr3_nt: TGTGCCAGCAACGTCGGCGGTTACTACAATGAGCAGTTCTTC
cdr3_aa: CASNVGGYYNEQFF

clone_size: NA
d_call: TRBD1
j_call: TRBJ1-2
v_call: TRBV19
cdr3_nt: TGTGCCAGTAGTGCGGGACAGGGGGCGTATGGCTACACCTTC
cdr3_aa: CASSAGQGAYGYTF

clone_size: NA
d_call: NA
j_call: TRBJ2-1
v_call: TRBV6-5
cdr3_nt: TGTGCCAGCAGTTCTACAGCGGAGTACAATGAGCAGTTCTTC
cdr3_aa: CASSSTAEYNEQFF

clone_size: NA
d_call: NA
j_call: TRBJ2-3
v_call: TRBV6-4
cdr3_nt: TGTGCCAGCAGTGACTCGGGCCAGGGCCCAGATACGCAGTATTTT
cdr3_aa: CASSDSGQGPDTQYF

clone_size: NA
d_call: TRBD1
j_call: TRBJ2-7
v_call: TRBV28
cdr3_nt: TGTGCCAGCAGTTTAATGCGACAGGGGACTTACGAGCAGTACTTC
cdr3_aa: CASSLMRQGTYEQYF

clone_size: NA
d_call: TRBD2
j_call: TRBJ2-7
v_call: TRBV7-9
cdr3_nt: TGTGCCAGCAGCTTAGTTGGACTAGCGGAACAAATATCCTACGAGCAGTACTTC
cdr3_aa: CASSLVGLAEQISYEQYF

clone_size: NA
d_call: TRBD1
j_call: TRBJ2-1
v_call: TRBV28
cdr3_nt: TGTGCCAGCAGTTTATGGGGCCTGGACAGGGGGGCCTCATTATACAATGAGCAGTTCTTC
cdr3_aa: CASSLWGLDRGASLYNEQFF

clone_size: NA
d_call: NA
j_call: TRBJ1-5
v_call: TRBV2
cdr3_nt: TGTGCCAGCAGTGCCGGGCATAGCAATCAGCCCCAGCATTTT
cdr3_aa: CASSAGHSNQPQHF

clone_size: NA
d_call: NA
j_call: TRBJ2-7
v_call: TRBV6-6
cdr3_nt: TGTGCCAGCAGTTACGCAGGACCGTCCGAGCAGTACTTC
cdr3_aa: CASSYAGPSEQYF

clone_size: NA
d_call: TRBD1
j_call: TRBJ1-5
v_call: TRBV5-1
cdr3_nt: TGCGCCAGCAGCGAGAGTCGCCGGGCAGGGGGGTCCAATCAGCCCCAGCATTTT
cdr3_aa: CASSESRRAGGSNQPQHF

clone_size: NA
d_call: NA
j_call: TRBJ2-7
v_call: TRBV5-1
cdr3_nt: TGTGCCAGCAGCACGACGGAGGACGAGCAGTACTTC
cdr3_aa: CASSTTEDEQYF

clone_size: NA
d_call: NA
j_call: TRBJ2-2
v_call: TRBV6-6
cdr3_nt: TGTGCCAGCATAGTACTACCATGGGCCCCCGGGGAGCTGTTTTTT
cdr3_aa: CASIVLPWAPGELFF

clone_size: NA
d_call: TRBD1
j_call: TRBJ2-7
v_call: TRBV4-1
cdr3_nt: TGCGCCAGCAGCCAAGATTTCCGGACAGGGTCCTACGAGCAGTACTTC
cdr3_aa: CASSQDFRTGSYEQYF

clone_size: NA
d_call: NA
j_call: TRBJ2-5
v_call: TRBV9
cdr3_nt: TGTGCCAGCAGCGTAGGTGGGGCAGCCGGGTCAGAGACCCAGTACTTC
cdr3_aa: CASSVGGAAGSETQYF

clone_size: NA
d_call: NA
j_call: TRBJ1-1
v_call: TRBV15
cdr3_nt: TGTGCCACTAAAGGCCTTGAGAACACTGAAGCTTTCTTT
cdr3_aa: CATKGLENTEAFF

clone_size: NA
d_call: NA
j_call: TRBJ2-7
v_call: TRBV29-1
cdr3_nt: TGCAGCGTTGAAGTCCGCGTCGAAGCGAATCTGCCATACGAGCAGTACTTC
cdr3_aa: CSVEVRVEANLPYEQYF

clone_size: NA
d_call: TRBD1
j_call: TRBJ2-1
v_call: TRBV5-8
cdr3_nt: TGTGCCAGCAGCTTACAGGGGGCGTTCCATGAGCAGTTCTTC
cdr3_aa: CASSLQGAFHEQFF

clone_size: NA
d_call: NA
j_call: TRBJ1-5
v_call: TRBV29-1
cdr3_nt: TGCAGCGTTGAGGCGGGGGGTGGTCAGCCCCAGCATTTT
cdr3_aa: CSVEAGGGQPQHF

clone_size: NA
d_call: TRBD1
j_call: TRBJ2-1
v_call: TRBV4-1
cdr3_nt: TGCGCCAGCAGCCTGTGGGGACAGGGTGTCAATGAGCAGTTCTTC
cdr3_aa: CASSLWGQGVNEQFF

clone_size: NA
d_call: NA
j_call: TRBJ2-7
v_call: TRBV6-1
cdr3_nt: TGTGCCAGCAGTGAAGGGTGGGGGCCCTACGAGCAGTACTTC
cdr3_aa: CASSEGWGPYEQYF

clone_size: NA
d_call: NA
j_call: TRBJ2-3
v_call: TRBV21-1
cdr3_nt: NA
cdr3_aa: CASSKVAGGITDTQYF

clone_size: NA
d_call: TRBD1
j_call: TRBJ2-2
v_call: TRBV5-8
cdr3_nt: TGTGCCAGCAGCTTGAGGTACGACAGGGTGAACACCGGGGAGCTGTTTTTT
cdr3_aa: CASSLRYDRVNTGELFF

clone_size: NA
d_call: NA
j_call: TRBJ1-3
v_call: TRBV7-3
cdr3_nt: TGTGCCAGCAGCTCCCTAGGCCTCCCCATATATTTT
cdr3_aa: CASSSLGLPIYF

clone_size: NA
d_call: NA
j_call: TRBJ2-5
v_call: TRBV13
cdr3_nt: TGTGCCAGCAGCTTACTACAAGAGACCCAGTACTTC
cdr3_aa: CASSLLQETQYF

clone_size: NA
d_call: TRBD1
j_call: TRBJ2-5
v_call: TRBV7-9
cdr3_nt: TGTGCCAGCAGCTCAAACAGGGGAGTAGAGACCCAGTACTTC
cdr3_aa: CASSSNRGVETQYF

clone_size: NA
d_call: NA
j_call: TRBJ1-2
v_call: TRBV19
cdr3_nt: TGTGCCAGTTGTCACGGGGGGTCAGATGGCTACACCTTC
cdr3_aa: CASCHGGSDGYTF

clone_size: NA
d_call: NA
j_call: TRBJ2-3
v_call: TRBV9
cdr3_nt: TGTGCCAGCAGCGCGGCTCTAGAGGGCGAGAACACAGATACGCAGTATTTT
cdr3_aa: CASSAALEGENTDTQYF

clone_size: NA
d_call: NA
j_call: TRBJ2-1
v_call: TRBV4-3
cdr3_nt: TGCGCCAGCAGCCAAGGGACAGAGAATTACAATGAGCAGTTCTTC
cdr3_aa: CASSQGTENYNEQFF

clone_size: NA
d_call: TRBD1
j_call: TRBJ1-2
v_call: TRBV4-1
cdr3_nt: TGCGCCAGCAGCCAAGATGGACAGGGAAATTATGGCTACACCTTC
cdr3_aa: CASSQDGQGNYGYTF

clone_size: NA
d_call: TRBD2
j_call: TRBJ2-1
v_call: TRBV5-4
cdr3_nt: TGTGCCAGCCAGTGGACTAGTGGTAGCAATGAGCAGTTCTTC
cdr3_aa: CASQWTSGSNEQFF

clone_size: NA
d_call: NA
j_call: TRBJ1-5
v_call: TRBV7-8
cdr3_nt: TGTGCCAGCAGCTTAGAAGGGAATAGCAATCAGCCCCAGCATTTT
cdr3_aa: CASSLEGNSNQPQHF

clone_size: NA
d_call: NA
j_call: TRBJ2-7
v_call: TRBV9
cdr3_nt: TGTGCCAGCAGCGCAACCGGGACATTCTCCTACGAGCAGTACTTC
cdr3_aa: CASSATGTFSYEQYF

clone_size: NA
d_call: NA
j_call: TRBJ2-1
v_call: TRBV6-5
cdr3_nt: TGTGCCAGCAGTGTGGGGAATGAGCAGTTCTTC
cdr3_aa: CASSVGNEQFF

clone_size: NA
d_call: NA
j_call: TRBJ2-1
v_call: TRBV6-5
cdr3_nt: TGTGCCAGCAGTTACGACAATGAGCAGTTCTTC
cdr3_aa: CASSYDNEQFF

clone_size: NA
d_call: NA
j_call: TRBJ2-7
v_call: TRBV7-9
cdr3_nt: TGTGCCAGCACCTCTCCGGGACAACCCTACGAGCAGTACTTC
cdr3_aa: CASTSPGQPYEQYF

clone_size: NA
d_call: NA
j_call: TRBJ2-2
v_call: TRBV11-3
cdr3_nt: TGTGCCAGTGGGACAATCGCCGGGGAGCTGTTTTTT
cdr3_aa: CASGTIAGELFF

clone_size: NA
d_call: NA
j_call: TRBJ2-7
v_call: TRBV6-5
cdr3_nt: TGTGCCAGCACCCCCCGGGACATCTACTACGAGCAGTACTTC
cdr3_aa: CASTPRDIYYEQYF

clone_size: NA
d_call: TRBD1
j_call: TRBJ2-2
v_call: TRBV7-3
cdr3_nt: TGTGCCAGCAGCGAAACAGGGGGCTGGGACACCGGGGAGCTGTTTTTT
cdr3_aa: CASSETGGWDTGELFF

clone_size: NA
d_call: NA
j_call: TRBJ1-2
v_call: TRBV5-6
cdr3_nt: TGTGCCAGCAGCTTGCGCGGGGACTATGGCTACACCTTC
cdr3_aa: CASSLRGDYGYTF

clone_size: NA
d_call: NA
j_call: TRBJ1-5
v_call: TRBV2
cdr3_nt: TGTGCCAGCAGCTTTCCTGGGGGGCCCCAGCATTTT
cdr3_aa: CASSFPGGPQHF

clone_size: NA
d_call: NA
j_call: TRBJ2-1
v_call: TRBV10-3
cdr3_nt: TGTGCCATCAGTGAGGAGGTGATGGGTGAGCAGTTCTTC
cdr3_aa: CAISEEVMGEQFF

clone_size: NA
d_call: TRBD2
j_call: TRBJ2-2
v_call: TRBV5-3
cdr3_nt: TGTGCCAGAAGCGCGGGACTATCTTCGGGTCCGGGGGAGCTGTTTTTT
cdr3_aa: CARSAGLSSGPGELFF

clone_size: NA
d_call: NA
j_call: TRBJ2-2
v_call: TRBV9
cdr3_nt: TGTGCCAGCAGCAAGCCGCCGGACTTGTCGAACACCGGGGAGCTGTTTTTT
cdr3_aa: CASSKPPDLSNTGELFF

clone_size: NA
d_call: NA
j_call: TRBJ2-5
v_call: TRBV18
cdr3_nt: TGTGCCAGCTCACCAAGCCGGGAGTCGAAAGAGACCCAGTACTTC
cdr3_aa: CASSPSRESKETQYF

clone_size: NA
d_call: TRBD1
j_call: TRBJ1-1
v_call: TRBV2
cdr3_nt: TGTGCCAGCAGTGAAGTAAACAGGGGGCGACCCCTGAACACTGAAGCTTTCTTT
cdr3_aa: CASSEVNRGRPLNTEAFF

clone_size: once
d_call: NA
j_call: TRBJ2-3
v_call: TRBV27
cdr3_nt: TGTGCCAGCAGTTTCGAGGGCCCAGATACGCAGTATTTT
cdr3_aa: CASSFEGPDTQYF

clone_size: NA
d_call: NA
j_call: TRBJ2-7
v_call: TRBV19
cdr3_nt: TGTGCCAGTAGTATAGCCGAGGCAGGGCCCTACGAGCAGTACTTC
cdr3_aa: CASSIAEAGPYEQYF

clone_size: NA
d_call: NA
j_call: TRBJ2-1
v_call: TRBV11-2
cdr3_nt: TGTGCCAGCAGCTCTTACAAAGACCAGGAAAACTCCTACAATGAGCAGTTCTTC
cdr3_aa: CASSSYKDQENSYNEQFF

clone_size: NA
d_call: NA
j_call: TRBJ2-7
v_call: TRBV7-6
cdr3_nt: TGTGCCAGCAGCCAAGGTCTTGAGGAGCAGTACTTC
cdr3_aa: CASSQGLEEQYF

clone_size: NA
d_call: NA
j_call: TRBJ1-3
v_call: TRBV28
cdr3_nt: TGTGCCAGCAGTTTAGGCAGGGTCTCTGGAAACACCATATATTTT
cdr3_aa: CASSLGRVSGNTIYF

clone_size: NA
d_call: NA
j_call: TRBJ1-4
v_call: TRBV9
cdr3_nt: TGTGCCAGCAGCGTTGTGCCCGAGGGGGGAGAAGAAAAACTGTTTTTT
cdr3_aa: CASSVVPEGGEEKLFF